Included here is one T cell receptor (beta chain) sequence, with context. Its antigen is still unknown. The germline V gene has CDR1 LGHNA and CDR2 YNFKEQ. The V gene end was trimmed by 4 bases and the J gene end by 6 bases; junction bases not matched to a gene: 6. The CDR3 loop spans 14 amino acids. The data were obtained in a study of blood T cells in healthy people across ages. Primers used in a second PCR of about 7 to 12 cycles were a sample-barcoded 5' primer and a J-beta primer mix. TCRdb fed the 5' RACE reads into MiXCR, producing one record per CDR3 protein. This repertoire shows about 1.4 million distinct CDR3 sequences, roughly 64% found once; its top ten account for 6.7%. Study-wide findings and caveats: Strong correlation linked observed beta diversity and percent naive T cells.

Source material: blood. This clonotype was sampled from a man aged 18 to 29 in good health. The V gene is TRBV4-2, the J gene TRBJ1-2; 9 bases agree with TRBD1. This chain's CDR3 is CASSPPQGADGYTF. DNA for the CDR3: TGTGCCAGCAGCCCCCCACAGGGGGCAGATGGCTACACCTTC.